A selection of T cell receptor beta chains follows, all from one sample in a study of STAT3 mutations in large granular lymphocyte leukemia. Using immunoSEQ multiplex PCR, the repertoire was profiled, and TCRdb retains in-frame clones only, with some absent. Of 20,000 or so clones in the sample, roughly 90% were seen once. The sequencing sample was made of peripheral blood mononuclear cells. The receptors stem from a man in his sixties with T-cell large granular lymphocyte leukemia. Some clones in this sample may be carry-over from other donors' samples. The CDR3 runs from the conserved cysteine through the conserved F or W. The D gene is left open where the match is weak. Not every row has a clone size; where given, it reads once, few, many or a size class.

TRBJ2-7	TRBD2	-	TRBV7-9	TGTGCCAGCACCCTAGGAAGGACTAGCGGCTACGAGCAGTACTTC	CASTLGRTSGYEQYF
TRBJ2-1	TRBD2	-	TRBV4-3	TGCGCCAGCGGGAGCGGGGACGGATACAATGAGCAGTTCTTC	CASGSGDGYNEQFF
TRBJ1-4	-	-	TRBV7-9	TGTGCCAGCAGTCAAGTTGTAGGGGGAAATAAACTGTTTTTT	CASSQVVGGNKLFF
TRBJ2-1	-	-	TRBV5-1	TGCGCCAGCAGCTTGGTGGGGCAGAGTAGATACAATGAGCAGTTCTTC	CASSLVGQSRYNEQFF
TRBJ2-7	TRBD1	-	TRBV28	TGTGCCAGCAGTTTGAGCAGGGGGCGGCAGTACTTC	CASSLSRGRQYF
TRBJ1-3	-	-	TRBV5-1	TGCGCCAGCAGCTTTGGTTCCTCCGGAAACACCATATATTTT	CASSFGSSGNTIYF
TRBJ1-1	-	-	TRBV5-1	TGCGCCAGCAGCGCGGGGACAATAAACACTGAAGCTTTCTTT	CASSAGTINTEAFF
TRBJ1-5	TRBD1	-	TRBV6-1	TGTGCCAGCAGCCGGGACAGGGAGAATCAGCCCCAGCATTTT	CASSRDRENQPQHF
TRBJ1-4	TRBD1	once	TRBV5-4	TGTGCCAGCAGCCAAGGGACAGGGTCTAATGAAAAACTGTTTTTT	CASSQGTGSNEKLFF
TRBJ2-6	-	-	TRBV21-1	TGTGCCAGCAGCACCAGACAGGGGCTGGAAGGTGGGGCCAACGTCCTGACTTTC	CASSTRQGLEGGANVLTF
TRBJ2-1	-	-	TRBV7-9	TGTGCCAGCAGCTGGGGGCAGGGGTCCGATGAGCAGTTCTTC	CASSWGQGSDEQFF
TRBJ1-4	-	-	TRBV18	TGTGCCAGCTCACCAACCCACGAAAAACTGTTTTTT	CASSPTHEKLFF
TRBJ2-7	TRBD2	-	TRBV10-3	TGTGCCATCATCGCCAGTGGGACTAGCCCATACGAGCAGTACTTC	CAIIASGTSPYEQYF
TRBJ2-1	TRBD2	-	TRBV5-1	TGCGCCAGCAGCCGACCCCCTAGCGGGAGTTCGAATGAGCAGTTCTTC	CASSRPPSGSSNEQFF
TRBJ1-1	TRBD1	once	TRBV4-2	TGTGCCAGCAGCCACAACCTTCAGGGGGGAACGAACACTGAAGCTTTCTTT	CASSHNLQGGTNTEAFF
TRBJ2-5	TRBD2	-	TRBV6-6	TGTGCCAGCAGTACCATAGCGGGGAGAGTCGGAGAGACCCAGTACTTC	CASSTIAGRVGETQYF
TRBJ2-2	-	-	TRBV5-3	TGTGCCAGAAGCTGGCAAGAGCTGTTTTTT	CARSWQELFF
TRBJ2-1	-	-	TRBV7-3	TGTGCCAGCAGTAACCAGGGCCATGAGCAGTTCTTC	CASSNQGHEQFF
TRBJ2-5	-	-	TRBV7-7	TGTGCTAGCAGCTTAGACGGGAGTCAGGAGACCCAGTACTTC	CASSLDGSQETQYF
TRBJ2-7	-	-	TRBV5-5	TGTGCCAGCAGCCCCCAGACTAGATCCTACGAGCAGTACTTC	CASSPQTRSYEQYF
TRBJ2-3	-	-	TRBV18	TGTGCCAGCTCACCAAGGGGGAGGACGAGCACAGATACGCAGTATTTT	CASSPRGRTSTDTQYF
TRBJ1-2	TRBD1	-	TRBV7-9	TGTGCCAGCACCCAGGGGGACTATGGCTACACCTTC	CASTQGDYGYTF
TRBJ2-2	TRBD1	-	TRBV18	TGTGCCAGCTCACCACAAGGGACAGGGGGTACCGGGGAGCTGTTTTTT	CASSPQGTGGTGELFF
TRBJ2-7	TRBD2	-	TRBV5-1	TGCGCCAGCAGCCCACTAGCGGCCTCCTACGAGCAGTACTTC	CASSPLAASYEQYF
TRBJ1-5	-	-	TRBV27	TGTGCCAGCAGTTTTGTAGGGAATTGGGATCAGCCCCAGCATTTT	CASSFVGNWDQPQHF
TRBJ1-2	-	-	TRBV18	TGTGCCAGCTCACCCGGACAGACTATGGGGATGTACACCTTC	CASSPGQTMGMYTF
TRBJ1-2	-	-	TRBV19	TGTGCCAGTAGTCCAAGGGACGGGCATGGCTACACCTTC	CASSPRDGHGYTF
TRBJ2-4	-	-	TRBV7-8	TGTGCCAGCAGCTTAGCTAGTTGGGGAGTAGTCAAAAACATTCAGTACTTC	CASSLASWGVVKNIQYF
TRBJ2-7	TRBD2	-	TRBV6-5	TGTGCCAGCAGAACGGGACTAGCGGGATTGGAGTACTTC	CASRTGLAGLEYF
TRBJ2-3	TRBD2	once	TRBV5-4	TGTGCCAGCAGCTCCCCTAGCGGGAGGGTTGGGGCAGATACGCAGTATTTT	CASSSPSGRVGADTQYF
TRBJ2-2	-	-	TRBV7-2	TGTGCCAGCAGCTCGACAACGAACACCGGGGAGCTGTTTTTT	CASSSTTNTGELFF
TRBJ2-3	TRBD2	-	TRBV6-5	TGTGCCAGCAGCCTCGGGAGGACAGATACGCAGTATTTT	CASSLGRTDTQYF
TRBJ2-3	-	-	TRBV7-2	TGTGCCAGCAGCCCCAGCCATATTTCCTTCACAGATACGCAGTATTTT	CASSPSHISFTDTQYF
TRBJ1-1	-	once	TRBV18	TGTGCCAGCTCACCGCGAAGGGGCCACACTGAAGCTTTCTTT	CASSPRRGHTEAFF
TRBJ2-5	-	-	TRBV2	TGTGCCAGCAGTGAAGTGGCCGGGACCCAGTACTTC	CASSEVAGTQYF
TRBJ2-1	-	-	TRBV27	TGTGCCAGCAGGTCCTTCATGCGGCCGAATGAGCAGTTCTTC	CASRSFMRPNEQFF
TRBJ1-5	TRBD1	-	TRBV29-1	TGCAGCGTTGGACAGGGGAATCAGCCCCAGCATTTT	CSVGQGNQPQHF
TRBJ1-3	TRBD1	-	TRBV6-1	TGTGCCAGCAGCTCAGGACAGGGTAGGACCATATATTTT	CASSSGQGRTIYF
TRBJ2-7	-	-	TRBV5-4	TGTGCCAGCAGCTCCCTCGGAAAGTACGAGCAGTACTTC	CASSSLGKYEQYF
TRBJ1-4	TRBD1	-	TRBV5-4	TGTGCCAGCAGCACCTCCGGGGGGACAGGGAGGGAAAAACTGTTTTTT	CASSTSGGTGREKLFF
TRBJ1-2	-	-	TRBV11-1	TGTGCCAGCAGCTTAGGGACATCTTCTAACTATGGCTACACCTTC	CASSLGTSSNYGYTF
TRBJ2-3	-	-	TRBV11-3	TGTGCCAGCAGCTTAGGGGAGCTTGATACGCAGTATTTT	CASSLGELDTQYF